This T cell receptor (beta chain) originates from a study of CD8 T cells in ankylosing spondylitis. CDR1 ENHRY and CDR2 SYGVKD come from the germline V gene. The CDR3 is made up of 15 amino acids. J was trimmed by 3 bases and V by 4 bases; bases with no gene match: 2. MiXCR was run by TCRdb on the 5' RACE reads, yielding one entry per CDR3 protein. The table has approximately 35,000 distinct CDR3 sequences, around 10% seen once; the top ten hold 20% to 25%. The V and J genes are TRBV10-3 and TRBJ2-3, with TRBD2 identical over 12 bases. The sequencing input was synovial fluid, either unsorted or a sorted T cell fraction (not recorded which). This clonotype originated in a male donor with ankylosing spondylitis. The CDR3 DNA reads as TGTGCCATCAGTGCTGGACTAGCGGGAACAGATACGCAGTATTTT. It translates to CAISAGLAGTDTQYF.